This TCR beta chain comes out of a study of early T cells in non-severe SARS-CoV-2 infection (dated by TCRdb to the early 2020s). Looking at the study overall: Bulk RNA from unsorted whole blood was used for TCR sequencing, so alpha and beta chains could not be paired. Broader findings and caveats from the paper: VDJdb matching was skewed toward anti-spike CD8 responses, so virus-specific expansions were likely underestimated and private and CD4 specificities were missed.

The library came from 5' RACE. TCRdb lists the instrument as NextSeq 500. The TCR library protocol attached unique molecular identifiers to individual cDNA molecules to correct for sequencing error and PCR bias. Sequencing covered both TCR alpha and beta chains, and within each sample the abundances of alpha and beta sequences were tightly co-correlated. The source study handled its data this way. V gene, J gene and CDR3 annotation of TCR sequences was performed with Decombinator V4. TCRs were defined as expanded if a significant change between any two time points was detected under a Poisson model with p below 0.0001. TCR abundances were normalised to the total number of TCRs sequenced in each sample and reported as counts per million. TRAV1-2 paired with TRAJ12, TRAJ20 or TRAJ33 defined MAIT TCRs, while TRAV10 paired with TRAJ18 defined iNKT TCRs. A search of VDJdb, accessed on 1 November 2021, was run for TCRs annotated to CMV, EBV and SARS-CoV-2, with TCRs annotated for multiple antigens excluded. In TCRdb, the public reads were trimmed at Q25 with fastp and aligned with MiXCR, with productive beta chains retained. Rows matching on CDR3 protein sequence are summarized as one entry with the most common DNA and genes. TCRdb, not the authors, supplied the V and J calls. The sample data list over 85,000 distinct CDR3 sequences, and around 13% of these were observed just once. The top ten hold 6.2% of the sample.

A remark on this clonotype: The antigen it binds to is not known. No qualities accompany the bases; no much larger clone lies one base away.

Trimming at the junction amounts to 0 bases on V and 0 bases on J, and the germline ends lie 11 bases apart. From the germline V gene, CDR1 is LGHNA and CDR2 is YNFKEQ. The CDR3 goes from the cysteine to the phenylalanine over 16 residues. The DNA shown is the 48-base CDR3, in frame from base 1. A case-control design nested within a healthcare worker cohort in London, UK, was used, with weekly nasopharyngeal swab PCR tests and blood sampling performed. Healthcare workers were enrolled in the week of the UK lockdown, from 23 to 31 March 2020, and were followed every week for up to roughly 15 weeks. The rearranged chain carries TRBV4-2 and TRBJ1-1, with the D gene not confidently named. Sequencing was carried out using whole blood. This clonotype was sampled from an adult who was a healthcare worker with PCR-confirmed SARS-CoV-2 infection or an uninfected control (not recorded which). The CDR3 sequence is CASSQELTLLNTEAFF. The DNA reads TGTGCCAGCAGCCAAGAGCTCACCTTATTGAACACTGAAGCTTTCTTT.